This T cell receptor beta chain was captured in a study of T cells after yellow fever vaccination. Template-switching 5'RACE yielded the TCR cDNA; a universal primer site and UMIs were added in the process. TCRdb used MiXCR to reprocess the 5' RACE reads, holding one entry per CDR3 protein. This sample carries roughly 150,000 distinct CDR3 sequences, just over 6.5% of them seen once, and the ten largest clones take more than 0.6%. General observations from the study: A faster peak, day 5 versus 15, was reached by the weaker secondary response. CD4 and CD8 compartments shared a small share of clonotypes. Boosting was followed by the reappearance of most primary-vaccination clones (less than 98% CD4, 88% CD8).

The CDR3 covers 13 residues. The germline CDR1 and CDR2 sequences are SGHTA and FQGNSA. The V and J ends lost 10 bases and 3 bases, in that order; junction bases with no gene match: 6. The sample holds many counts of this clonotype. Its antigen is unknown. The genes are TRBV7-2 and TRBJ2-5; 9 bases fit TRBD2. The material was CD4+ T cells sorted from PBMCs, obtained 10 days after the yellow fever booster vaccination. This clonotype was obtained from a man between 25 and 39 years old who received the YFV17D yellow fever vaccine. The CDR3: CATRLAGEETQYF. CDR3 sequence (DNA): TGTGCCACTAGGTTAGCGGGGGAAGAGACCCAGTACTTC. The whole variable domain, remainder taken from reference TRBV7-2 and TRBJ2-5, is GAGVSQSPSNKVTEKGKDVELRCDPISGHTALYWYRQSLGQGLEFLIYFQGNSAPDKSGLPSDRFSAERTGGSVSTLTIQRTQQEDSAVYLCATRLAGEETQYFGPGTRLLVL.